This TCR beta chain was identified during a study of T cells after yellow fever vaccination (dated by TCRdb to the late 2010s). For context, the study as a whole: Libraries from fractions with low cell numbers were prepared with the SMART-Seq v4 Ultra Low Input RNA kit. To follow T-cell clones before and after primary and booster YFV17D yellow fever vaccination, bulk TCR alpha and beta repertoires were sequenced over time. Blood samples were taken at several timepoints before and after primary and secondary immunization, and bulk PBMC replicates and cell subsets were isolated. Two healthy male donors, one aged 18 to 30 and one aged 30 to 40 years, were included in the cohort. Overall results and qualifications from the work: The secondary T-cell response was weaker than the primary response but faster, peaking on day 5 instead of day 15. After the booster, most of the clones that had expanded following primary vaccination were detected again (about 95% of CD4 and more than 85% of CD8), which suggests that memory was broadly maintained. A small fraction of clonotypes showed up in both the CD4 and CD8 compartments, probably as a result of convergent recombination. Computational filtering was required because FACS-sorted repertoires could contain abundant contaminating clonotypes from the bulk population. Because the study included only a couple of donors, the extent to which the findings can be generalized is limited.

The label giving this sample's treatment or condition can be read as: live attenuated yellow fever vaccine strain. At every blood-draw timepoint, two biological replicates of bulk PBMCs were collected. PBMCs were isolated from peripheral blood using a standard Ficoll-Paque protocol. RNA was extracted with TriZol from bulk PBMCs, CD4 and CD8 fractions, and dextramer-positive and dextramer-negative fractions. TCR cDNA was synthesized by 5'RACE template switching, which introduced a universal primer site and unique molecular identifiers. Priming of cDNA synthesis was performed from both the TCR alpha and TCR beta constant segments. Library amplification used two PCR steps, and the second PCR step added sample barcodes and sequencing adapters. Sequencing of libraries was performed on Illumina HiSeq 2500 (2x100 bp) or NovaSeq (2x150 bp). In the authors' own workflow: Demultiplexing of reads and collapsing into UMI consensus sequences were performed with MIGEC, and V(D)J alignment was carried out with MiXCR. Clonotypes responding to the vaccine were identified with edgeR on replicate PBMC samples, with the criteria of FDR below 0.01 and a log2 fold change above 5 up to day 15. Bulk clonotypes were assigned CD4 or CD8 identity according to which sequenced CD4 or CD8 repertoire held them at higher abundance. TCRdb cleaned the public reads at Q25 with fastp, built clones with MiXCR and kept in-frame beta chains. Identical CDR3 protein sequences are pooled into one entry, listed with their most common genes and DNA. The V and J calls were determined by TCRdb, not by the authors. The sample table records under 600,000 distinct CDR3 sequences; about 13% of these occur just once. Of the sample, 11% to 15% is held by the ten largest clones.

As regards this clonotype: No antigen is known for it. Base-call qualities are not available, and no considerably larger clone is one nucleotide away.

CDR1 is given as DFQATT and CDR2 as SNEGSKA, both from the germline V gene (reference sequence). Trimming costs V 5 bases and J 4 bases, and their ends lie 12 bases apart. The cysteine opens and the phenylalanine closes a CDR3 of 12 amino acids. Only the CDR3 region is kept as DNA, spanning 36 bases read in frame from base 1. Recombination connected TRBV20-1 to TRBJ2-7; no D segment can be confidently identified. Sample: PBMCs, taken on the day of the yellow fever booster vaccination. The sequence derives from a man between 25 and 39 years old who received the YFV17D yellow fever vaccine. The base sequence is TGCAGTGCTCGGCGAGAGAAGTACGAGCAGTACTTC. It codes for CSARREKYEQYF.